The 16 T cell receptor beta chains in this list originate from one sample, sequenced in a study of PD-1 blockade in classical Hodgkin lymphoma. Time point in this sample: newly diagnosed, previously untreated cHL patient sample. Starting with thawed PBMCs, CD4+ T cells were purified by magnetic negative selection. Method: immunoSEQ multiplex PCR; TCRdb's copy keeps in-frame clones and lacks some. The sample records around 29,000 clones, approximately 88% being singletons. Sample: CD4+ T cells from blood. All receptors come from a human donor with classical Hodgkin lymphoma.

The chain is built from TRBV6-5 and TRBJ1-2; 8 bases are a match to TRBD1. The junction had 14 bases not matched to a gene; V was cut back by 5 bases and J by 9 bases. The V gene's germline CDR1 is MNHEY and CDR2 SVGAGI. The CDR3 covers 15 residues. DNA of the CDR3: TGTGCCAGCAGTCGACCGGGACAGGATTCCCCCAGCTACACCTTC. This translates into CASSRPGQDSPSYTF.

J is TRBJ2-7 and V is TRBV6-1; D unresolved. Germline V CDR1 and CDR2: MNHNS, SASEGT. This CDR3 spans 15 amino acids. V lost 1 base and J lost 0, with 10 bases in between. CDR3 amino acids: CASSEGAANSYEQYF. The CDR3 coding sequence is TGTGCCAGCAGTGAAGGGGCAGCCAACTCCTACGAGCAGTACTTC.

The rearrangement joins TRBV9 to TRBJ1-4; D is possibly TRBD1 (5 bases). Between the trimmed V and J ends, which lost 2 bases and 14 bases, there was a span of 25 bases. Per the germline V gene, CDR1 is SGDLS and CDR2 is YYNGEE. The CDR3 spans 16 residues. CDR3 bases: TGTGCCAGCAGCGTCGGAGGGGCGACCGGATTGAATTCGCTGTTTTTT. This translates into CASSVGGATGLNSLFF.

The CDR3, as DNA: TGTGCCAGCAGTTTAGGGACTAGCCGACCCGGGGAGCTGTTTTTT. It yields the protein CASSLGTSRPGELFF. The rearrangement links TRBV27 to TRBJ2-2, with 9 nucleotides matching TRBD2. This CDR3 spans 15 amino acids. From germline, CDR1 is MNHEY and CDR2 SMNVEV (reference sequence). With 2 bases clipped from V and 6 bases from J, the junction kept 4 bases outside the gene matches.

The chain recombines TRBV10-3 with TRBJ1-1; D ambiguous. CDR1 is ENHRY and CDR2 is SYGVKD in the germline V gene. The ends were cut back, 2 bases at V and 4 bases at J, with 14 bases in the middle. The CDR3 is 15 residues long. The CDR3 bases are TGTGCCATCAGTGAGACTCCGGGCGTAGGCACTGAAGCTTTCTTT. Protein product: CAISETPGVGTEAFF.

The chain joins TRBV27 to TRBJ2-7, with 8 bases matching TRBD2. The CDR3 sequence is 15 residues long. Trimming removed 4 bases from V and 4 bases from J; junction bases left unmatched: 9. Germline CDR1 reads MNHEY; CDR2 reads SMNVEV (reference sequence). CDR3 in amino acids: CASSSPGLGNYEQYF. For the CDR3, the DNA is TGTGCCAGCAGTTCCCCGGGACTAGGGAATTACGAGCAGTACTTC.

The V gene is TRBV6-5, the J gene TRBJ1-1, with TRBD1 as a possible D gene (6 bases). Trimming stripped 6 bases from V and 3 bases from J, with 14 bases between. The germline gives CDR1 MNHEY, CDR2 SVGAGI. This CDR3 has 14 amino acids. In nucleotides, the CDR3 is TGTGCCAGCAGACGAGCCTACAGGGACACTGAAGCTTTCTTT. Amino acid sequence: CASRRAYRDTEAFF.

The chain recombines TRBV19 with TRBJ2-1; D tentatively fits TRBD1 or TRBD2 (6 bases each). The CDR3 loop spans 16 amino acids. Trimming cost V 1 base and J 2 bases, with 12 bases left between them. CDR1 LNHDA and CDR2 SQIVND come from the germline V gene (reference sequence). CDR3 loop: CASSIGGARAYNEQFF. Here the CDR3 DNA reads TGTGCCAGTAGTATAGGGGGGGCGCGAGCCTACAATGAGCAGTTCTTC.

The J gene is TRBJ2-2, the V gene TRBV5-4, with 9 nucleotides matching TRBD1. Trimming cost V 4 bases and J 4 bases; bases outside gene matches: 5. Germline V gene sequence: CDR1 SGHNT, CDR2 YYREEE (reference sequence). This CDR3 spans 15 amino acids. This CDR3 is CASSRGQGSTGELFF. CDR3 sequence (DNA): TGTGCCAGCAGCCGAGGACAGGGGAGCACCGGGGAGCTGTTTTTT.

The CDR3 loop reads CATLQREIHNEQFF. CDR3 DNA: TGTGCCACCCTACAGCGGGAGATACACAATGAGCAGTTCTTC. This rearrangement joins TRBV9 to TRBJ2-1, with 8 positions matching TRBD2. CDR3 length: 14 residues. V was pared by 9 bases and J by 5 bases, with 10 bases of the junction left unmatched. Germline V gives CDR1 SGDLS, CDR2 YYNGEE.

V and J are TRBV28 and TRBJ1-1, with unresolved D. V lost 7 bases, J lost 4 bases, and 19 bases lay in between. CDR3 size: 15 residues. CDR1 is MDHEN and CDR2 is SYDVKM in the germline V gene. DNA of the CDR3: TGTGCCAGCAAAACCTCCCCCGGGCACGGCACTGAAGCTTTCTTT. As protein: CASKTSPGHGTEAFF. The complete variable domain, with remaining parts taken from reference TRBV28 and TRBJ1-1, reads DVKVTQSSRYLVKRTGEKVFLECVQDMDHENMFWYRQDPGLGLRLIYFSYDVKMKEKGDIPEGYSVSREKKERFSLILESASTNQTSMYLCASKTSPGHGTEAFFGQGTRLTVV.

The chain is built from TRBV29-1 and TRBJ2-3; TRBD1 agrees at 8 bases. V gave up 4 bases and J gave up 1 base; unmatched junction bases: 7. The CDR3 covers 15 residues. Germline values: CDR1 SQVTM, CDR2 ANQGSEA. CDR3 in amino acids: CSVGPPGQGTDTQYF. CDR3 DNA: TGCAGCGTTGGCCCCCCGGGACAGGGCACAGATACGCAGTATTTT.

The chain recombines TRBV6-6 with TRBJ2-1, with 7 positions matching TRBD2. The ends lost 7 bases at V and 3 bases at J; junction bases unmatched: 12. The CDR3 spans 16 residues. Germline lookup yields CDR1 MNHNY and CDR2 SVGAGI (reference sequence). The CDR3 DNA reads TGTGCCAGCACTCCCGATGGGGCTAGCGGCTACAATGAGCAGTTCTTC. It codes for CASTPDGASGYNEQFF.

The chain recombines TRBV18 with TRBJ1-5; D might be TRBD1 (5 bases). The germline V and J ends were trimmed by 2 bases and 4 bases, with 12 bases remaining between them. This CDR3 is built from 15 residues. Germline loops: CDR1 KGHSH, CDR2 LQKENI. CDR3 in DNA: TGTGCCAGCTCACCAAATGGGCAGGGAAATCAGCCCCAGCATTTT. Its protein product is CASSPNGQGNQPQHF.

The chain couples TRBV28 to TRBJ2-7, with D perhaps matching TRBD1 (6 bases). This CDR3 is built from 17 residues. Per the germline V gene, CDR1 is MDHEN and CDR2 is SYDVKM. The V and J ends lost 5 bases and 2 bases respectively, with 22 bases between them. The CDR3 DNA is TGTGCCAGCAGTCCTTCGGACAGCCTAACGATAACCTACGAGCAGTACTTC. Protein: CASSPSDSLTITYEQYF. The variable domain in full, completed from reference TRBV28 and TRBJ2-7, reads DVKVTQSSRYLVKRTGEKVFLECVQDMDHENMFWYRQDPGLGLRLIYFSYDVKMKEKGDIPEGYSVSREKKERFSLILESASTNQTSMYLCASSPSDSLTITYEQYFGPGTRLTVT.

This clone was observed once. The genes are TRBV18 and TRBJ2-5; 7 positions agree with TRBD2. The J call may not be correct, given that the DNA end is closer to TRBJ2-7. CDR1 is KGHSH and CDR2 is LQKENI in the germline V gene. This CDR3 is 14 amino acids long. The CDR3 is CASSPSSGSYEQYF. The CDR3 DNA reads as TGTGCCAGCTCACCGTCTAGCGGCTCCTACGAGCAGTACTTC.